This TCR beta chain appears in the sequencing data of a study of cytomegalovirus exposure and HLA in healthy donors. Worth noting for this clone: Its antigen is not known.

Germline-derived CDR1 and CDR2 are MNHNS and SASEGT. Between the trimmed V and J ends, which lost 7 bases and 7 bases, there was a span of 20 bases. The CDR3 sequence is 15 residues long. The PCR employed 60 Vbeta primers together with 13 Jbeta primers. Study processing details: In a later analysis, roughly 10 million of about 80 million unique beta chains occurred in at least two donors. Data came from immunoSEQ multiplex PCR; TCRdb stores just in-frame clones and leaves some out. D and trimming were read from the DNA, whereas the V and J calls and clone size are those reported in that table. Here the sample spans 150,000 to 200,000 clones, around 75% being singletons. Study-wide points: The number of N-insertions in an Asian-associated ancestry cluster was reportedly below the approximately 700-donor mean in a later analysis.

The origin of this receptor is a man between 18 and 29 years old in good health and CMV-seropositive. Sequencing was performed on PBMCs. The rearrangement uses TRBV6-1 and TRBJ2-1; D is possibly TRBD2 (5 bases). CDR3 in amino acids: CASNPDFTRKNEQFF. The CDR3 DNA sequence: TGTGCCAGCAACCCGGACTTTACTCGAAAGAATGAGCAGTTCTTC.